A single sample is the source of the 10 T cell receptor beta chains below, sequenced in a study of blood T cell repertoires in COVID-19. Generated by immunoSEQ multiplex PCR, the TCRdb table keeps only in-frame clones and is missing some. This sample yields about 210,000 clones, of which about 90% are seen a single time; around 1.2% belongs to the top ten. Specimen: peripheral blood. Receptor source: a young man with acute or convalescent COVID-19.

This clone is a singleton in its sample. The V and J genes are TRBV7-3 and TRBJ2-1; TRBD1 is a possible D gene (6 bases). V lost 5 bases and J 7 bases, leaving 18 bases between the germline ends. CDR1 is SGHTA, CDR2 FQGTGA, per germline. The length of the CDR3 is 15 residues. The chain's CDR3 is CASSGNRASDNEQFF. In nucleotides, the CDR3 is TGTGCCAGCAGCGGTAACAGGGCCTCGGATAATGAGCAGTTCTTC.

This chain connects TRBV25-1 to TRBJ2-7, with no clear D. The CDR3 runs to 13 residues. CDR1 is MGHDK, CDR2 SYGVNS, per germline. Trimming pared 3 bases from V and 6 bases from J, leaving 12 bases between. The CDR3 sequence is CASSDNPVLEQYF. The DNA of the CDR3 is TGTGCCAGCAGTGATAACCCGGTGCTCGAGCAGTACTTC.

This rearrangement joins TRBV19 to TRBJ1-1, with 7 bases aligning to TRBD1. The CDR3 consists of 13 residues. J lost 7 bases, V lost 3 bases, and 5 bases had no gene match. Germline V gene data show CDR1 as LNHDA and CDR2 as SQIVND (reference sequence). The CDR3 DNA reads TGTGCCAGTAGTATCGACAGGGTAGGTGAAGCTTTCTTT. Its translation is CASSIDRVGEAFF.

V is TRBV7-3 and J is TRBJ2-6; no definite D call. The CDR3 runs 17 residues. Germline CDR1 reads SGHTA; CDR2 reads FQGTGA. The V end lost 0 bases, the J end lost 0 bases, and 9 bases lay between the germline ends. The CDR3 loop reads CASSLTSASSGANVLTF. The DNA of the CDR3 is TGTGCCAGCAGCTTAACGTCCGCCAGCTCTGGGGCCAACGTCCTGACTTTC.

The CDR3 protein is CASRGTSGRSTDTQYF. CDR3 bases: TGTGCCAGCAGGGGGACTAGCGGGAGGAGCACAGATACGCAGTATTTT. The gene calls are TRBV27 and TRBJ2-3, with 15 positions matching TRBD2. CDR3 size: 16 residues. CDR1 is MNHEY, CDR2 SMNVEV, per germline (reference sequence). The J segment lost 0 bases and the V segment lost 6 bases, leaving 1 base of the junction unmatched.

In its sample, this clone was seen a few times. The J gene is TRBJ2-1, the V gene TRBV7-9, with TRBD2 matching over 10 bases. Trimming took 4 bases from V and 7 from J; bases not matched to a gene: 10. The CDR3 spans 16 residues. Per the germline V gene, CDR1 is SEHNR and CDR2 is FQNEAQ (reference sequence). This CDR3 reads CASSYRRAGGRNEQFF. CDR3 sequence (DNA): TGTGCCAGCAGCTATCGGCGAGCGGGAGGGCGTAATGAGCAGTTCTTC. The full variable domain, its missing parts supplied by reference TRBV7-9 and TRBJ2-1, is DTGVSQNPRHKITKRGQNVTFRCDPISEHNRLYWYRQTLGQGPEFLTYFQNEAQLEKSRLLSDRFSAERPKGSFSTLEIQRTEQGDSAMYLCASSYRRAGGRNEQFFGPGTRLTVL.

The chain recombines TRBV6-5 with TRBJ2-5; D gene ambiguous. CDR1 MNHEY and CDR2 SVGAGI come from the germline V gene. V was shortened by 2 bases and J by 6 bases, with 19 bases between the two germline ends. This CDR3 has 16 amino acids. The CDR3 loop reads CASSYTFAGGGKTQYF. The DNA for the CDR3 is TGTGCCAGCAGTTACACCTTCGCCGGCGGCGGAAAGACCCAGTACTTC.

The chain has TRBV9 and TRBJ2-7, with TRBD1 identical over 9 bases. Germline CDR1 SGDLS, CDR2 YYNGEE. This CDR3 contains 14 residues. With V trimmed by 4 bases and J by 2 bases, 4 bases remained unmatched. The CDR3 DNA follows: TGTGCCAGCAGCTCGGGACAGGGCGCCTACGAGCAGTACTTC. It is translated as CASSSGQGAYEQYF.

This chain links TRBV19 with TRBJ2-1; 8 bases fit TRBD2. CDR1 and CDR2 (germline): LNHDA, SQIVND (reference sequence). The CDR3 has 13 amino acids. V was clipped by 6 bases and J by 8 bases; unmatched bases: 6. For the CDR3, the DNA is TGTGCCAGTAGCCCGAGACTAGCGCATGAGCAGTTCTTC. Amino acid sequence: CASSPRLAHEQFF.

The CDR3 DNA is TGTGCCACCAGCAGAGTTGGCAGAAACGAGCAGTACTTC. Its protein product is CATSRVGRNEQYF. This chain links TRBV15 with TRBJ2-7; no clear D gene. In germline, CDR1 is LNHNV, CDR2 YYDKDF (reference sequence). The CDR3 runs 13 residues. Trimming removed 1 base at V and 5 bases at J, with 9 bases between.